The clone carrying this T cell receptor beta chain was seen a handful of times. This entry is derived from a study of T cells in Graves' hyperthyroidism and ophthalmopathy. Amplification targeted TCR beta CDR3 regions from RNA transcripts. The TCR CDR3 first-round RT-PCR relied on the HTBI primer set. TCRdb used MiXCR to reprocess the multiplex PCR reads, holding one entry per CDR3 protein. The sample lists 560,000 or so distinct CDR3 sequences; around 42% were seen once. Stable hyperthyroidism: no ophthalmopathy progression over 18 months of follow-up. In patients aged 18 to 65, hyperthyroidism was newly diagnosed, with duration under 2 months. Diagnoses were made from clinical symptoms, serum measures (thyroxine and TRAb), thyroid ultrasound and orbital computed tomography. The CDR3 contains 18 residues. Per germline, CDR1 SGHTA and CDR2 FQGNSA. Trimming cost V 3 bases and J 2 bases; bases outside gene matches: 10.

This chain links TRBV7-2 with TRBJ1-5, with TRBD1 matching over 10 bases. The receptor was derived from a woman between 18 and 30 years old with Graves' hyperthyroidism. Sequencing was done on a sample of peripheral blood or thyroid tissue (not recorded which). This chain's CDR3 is CASSFGDRGIMRNQPQHF. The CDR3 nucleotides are TGTGCCAGCAGCTTCGGGGACAGGGGAATTATGCGCAATCAGCCCCAGCATTTT.